The 22 T cell receptor beta chains below come from one sample, sequenced in a study of regulatory T cells in long-lasting Graves disease. Time point reported: newly diagnosed GD, antithyroid drugs for less than 3 months. RNA extracted from PBMCs served as the sequencing template. HTBI primers from iRepertoire and Arm-PCR of CDR3 regions yielded the TCR beta libraries. TCRdb analysed the multiplex PCR reads with MiXCR anew, one entry per CDR3 protein. Among some 330,000 distinct CDR3 sequences listed, 10% to 15% were seen once. These data also formed part of another study, on T cells in Graves' hyperthyroidism and ophthalmopathy.

The sample was peripheral blood mononuclear cells (PBMCs), taken at new diagnosis, from a patient treated with antithyroid drugs. These receptors were collected from a young woman with Graves disease.

This clonotype was picked up many times. This chain connects TRBV12-3 or TRBV12-4 to TRBJ1-6; tentatively, D is TRBD1 (5 bases). Between the trimmed V and J ends, which lost 3 bases and 0 bases, there was a span of 12 bases. This CDR3 contains 17 residues. The CDR3 region is CASSFNRGSSYNSPLHF. CDR3 nucleotides: TGTGCCAGCAGTTTTAATCGGGGGAGCTCCTATAATTCACCCCTCCACTTT.

This clonotype occurred many times. The chain employs TRBV2 and TRBJ2-3, with TRBD1 matching over 10 bases. This CDR3 is built from 14 residues. Germline V gene lookup returns CDR1 SNHLY and CDR2 FYNNEI. V lost 8 bases to trimming and J lost 3 bases; unmatched junction nucleotides: 5. CDR3 nucleotides: TGTGCCAGCCTACAGGGACAGGGGACAGATACGCAGTATTTT. Encoded protein: CASLQGQGTDTQYF.

This clonotype was picked up many times. The chain couples TRBV20-1 to TRBJ2-1, with D maybe TRBD2 (5 bases). V lost 0 bases and J lost 0, with 9 bases in between. Germline V gene data show CDR1 as DFQATT and CDR2 as SNEGSKA (reference sequence). The CDR3 has 15 residues. CDR3 in amino acids: CSARDWAGSYNEQFF. CDR3 DNA: TGCAGTGCTAGAGATTGGGCGGGCTCCTACAATGAGCAGTTCTTC.

This clonotype was seen many times. This chain connects TRBV6-2 or TRBV6-3 to TRBJ2-2; no clear D gene. Germline-derived CDR1 and CDR2 are MNHEY and SVGEGT. The V gene lost 8 bases and the J gene lost 1 base, with 11 bases spanning the gap. There are 14 residues in the CDR3. CDR3 protein: CASFSAGNTGELFF. CDR3 nucleotide sequence: TGTGCCAGCTTTTCCGCTGGGAACACCGGGGAGCTGTTTTTT.

This clonotype was seen at least ten times. The chain has TRBV4-2 and TRBJ1-2; a possible D gene is TRBD1 (5 bases). The CDR3 loop spans 18 amino acids. Germline CDR1 is LGHNA and CDR2 is YNFKEQ. Trimming left V 0 bases short and J 0 bases short, with 17 bases between. DNA of the CDR3: TGTGCCAGCAGCCAAGAACCCCCCGGGGCGTTAGCTAACTATGGCTACACCTTC. Translating it yields CASSQEPPGALANYGYTF.

This clonotype was found a few times. The J gene is TRBJ2-4, the V gene TRBV4-3; 8 bases align to TRBD2. Germline lookup yields CDR1 LGHNA and CDR2 YSLEER. The trim removed 1 base at V and 8 bases at J, leaving 4 bases unmatched. The CDR3 spans 14 residues. CDR3 residues: CASSQGQGLDIQYF. The CDR3 DNA is TGCGCCAGCAGCCAAGGGCAGGGACTAGACATTCAGTACTTC.

The sample holds many counts of this clonotype. The chain employs TRBV7-9 and TRBJ2-3; 8 nucleotides line up with TRBD1. The trim removed 4 bases at V and 3 bases at J, leaving 3 bases unmatched. CDR1 and CDR2 from the germline V gene are SEHNR and FQNEAQ (reference sequence). The CDR3 consists of 14 residues. The CDR3 DNA follows: TGTGCCAGCAGCTGGACAGGGTATACAGATACGCAGTATTTT. Protein sequence: CASSWTGYTDTQYF.

This chain uses TRBV7-2 with TRBJ2-7; 12 bases fit TRBD2. After removal of 1 base from V and 3 bases from J, the junction contained 1 base not matched to a gene. The CDR3 has 15 amino acids. In germline, CDR1 is SGHTA, CDR2 FQGNSA. The CDR3 loop is CASSLETSGSYEQYF. CDR3 sequence (DNA): TGTGCCAGCAGCTTAGAGACTAGCGGGAGCTACGAGCAGTACTTC.

This chain connects TRBV20-1 to TRBJ1-1; possibly TRBD1 for D (6 bases). CDR1 is DFQATT, CDR2 SNEGSKA, per germline (reference sequence). V lost 7 bases and J lost 0, with 21 bases in between. The CDR3 is made up of 16 amino acids. The CDR3, as DNA: TGCAGTGGTCATCAGGGGAGGGCCATAATGAACACTGAAGCTTTCTTT. Protein product: CSGHQGRAIMNTEAFF.

This clonotype was picked up many times. The CDR3 is CASSFTGTGSYNEQFF. CDR3 bases: TGTGCCAGCAGCTTCACCGGGACAGGGTCCTACAATGAGCAGTTCTTC. V is TRBV5-5 and J is TRBJ2-1; 9 bases are shared with TRBD1. CDR1 and CDR2 (germline): SGHKS, YYEKEE (reference sequence). The V gene end was trimmed by 2 bases and the J gene end by 1 base; junction bases not matched to a gene: 4. The CDR3 sequence is 16 residues long.

This chain uses TRBV6-5 with TRBJ2-4; D is perhaps TRBD2 (6 bases). The germline V gene encodes CDR1 MNHEY and CDR2 SVGAGI. The CDR3 spans 14 residues. Trimming removed 0 bases at V and 9 bases at J, with 12 bases between. The CDR3 DNA is TGTGCCAGCAGTTACTCGGGGACTCAGGGCATTCAGTACTTC. Amino acid sequence: CASSYSGTQGIQYF.

This clonotype has at least ten counts. J is TRBJ2-1 and V is TRBV6-5; 7 nucleotides align to TRBD2. Germline V CDR1 and CDR2: MNHEY, SVGAGI. CDR3 size: 14 residues. The trim removed 4 bases at V and 7 bases at J, leaving 7 bases unmatched. CDR3 protein: CASSFYGRANEQFF. In DNA form, the CDR3 reads TGTGCCAGCAGTTTTTATGGGAGGGCGAATGAGCAGTTCTTC.

Comments on this clonotype: One end of the junction does not line up with germline, which may come from a read error. The chain uses TRBV3-1 and TRBJ1-5; D remains ambiguous. The CDR3 is 15 residues long. Germline values: CDR1 LGHDT, CDR2 YNNKEL (reference sequence). The CDR3: CAISQDARWYQPQHF. DNA for the CDR3: TGTGCCATCAGCCAAGATGCGAGGTGGTATCAGCCCCAGCATTTT.

This clonotype has ten or more counts. This sequence joins TRBV29-1 and TRBJ1-1; D might be TRBD1 (6 bases). This CDR3 contains 12 residues. CDR1 is SQVTM, CDR2 ANQGSEA, per germline. Trimming left V 5 bases short and J 11 bases short, with 18 bases between. CDR3 loop: CSVQKGVGSAFF. Written as DNA, the CDR3 is TGCAGCGTTCAAAAGGGGGTAGGGTCGGCTTTCTTT.

The chain combines TRBV19 with TRBJ2-2, with D possibly called TRBD1 or TRBD2 (5 bases each). V gave up 5 bases and J gave up 6 bases, with 10 bases separating them. The germline gives CDR1 LNHDA, CDR2 SQIVND (reference sequence). The CDR3 extends over 13 amino acids. The chain's CDR3 is CASSVGDPGELFF. The CDR3 bases are TGTGCCAGTAGTGTGGGGGACCCCGGGGAGCTGTTTTTT.

This clonotype occurred many times. This rearrangement joins TRBV28 to TRBJ2-3; D tentatively reads TRBD1 or TRBD2 (5 bases each). Trimming shortened V by 4 bases and J by 3 bases, and 23 bases separated the two germline ends. The CDR3 length is 18 residues. Germline V gene lookup returns CDR1 MDHEN and CDR2 SYDVKM. CDR3 sequence: CASSSYPPLRGQTDTQYF. DNA of the CDR3: TGTGCCAGCAGTTCATATCCCCCCTTGAGGGGCCAGACAGATACGCAGTATTTT.

This clonotype was observed a few times. J is TRBJ1-4 and V is TRBV14; D is possibly TRBD1 (6 bases). Trimming removed 0 bases at V and 6 bases at J, with 11 bases between. Germline V CDR1 and CDR2: SGHDN, FVKESK. CDR3 length: 15 residues. CDR3: CASSQDTGTYEKLFF. CDR3 DNA: TGTGCCAGCAGCCAAGATACAGGGACGTATGAAAAACTGTTTTTT.

This clonotype has ten or more counts. The junction departs from germline at one end; a sequencing error may be responsible. J is TRBJ2-3 and V is TRBV10-3; D is undetermined. Germline CDR1 and CDR2: ENHRY and SYGVKD. CDR3 length: 13 amino acids. The CDR3 bases are TGTGCCTCCAATTCCGCCAGCAGAGATACGCAGTATTTT. It codes for CASNSASRDTQYF.

This clonotype has a handful of counts. The gene calls are TRBV14 and TRBJ2-1; 9 bases are shared with TRBD1. V dropped 0 bases and J dropped 5; count of bases not matched to a gene: 5. The CDR3 runs 16 residues. CDR1 is SGHDN and CDR2 is FVKESK in the germline V gene. CDR3 DNA: TGTGCCAGCAGCCAAGATTGGGGGACAGGGCACAATGAGCAGTTCTTC. Amino acid sequence: CASSQDWGTGHNEQFF.

About this clonotype: The CDR3 end shows no conserved phenylalanine or tryptophan, and so a read error is likely. This chain joins TRBV29-1 and TRBJ1-1, with TRBD1 as a possible D gene (6 bases). Looked up from germline, CDR1 is SQVTM and CDR2 is ANQGSEA. V lost 7 bases, J lost 6 bases, and 27 bases lay in between. The CDR3 extends over 16 amino acids. CDR3 DNA: TGCAGCGCCCTACCCCACCGAACCCAACAGGGTCCTGAAGCTTTCTCT. Its translation: CSALPHRTQQGPEAFS.

There are many counts of this clonotype. V usage is TRBV7-2 and J usage is TRBJ2-2; D not certain. The length of the CDR3 is 13 residues. Trimming shortened V by 5 bases and J by 5 bases, and 9 bases separated the two germline ends. CDR1 is SGHTA, CDR2 FQGNSA, per germline. The CDR3 DNA is TGTGCCAGCAGCCCCCGTGAGACCGGGGAGCTGTTTTTT. Translation: CASSPRETGELFF.

This clonotype has ten or more counts. CDR3 in amino acids: CASRGPARGDTEAFF. The DNA of the CDR3 is TGTGCCAGCAGGGGCCCCGCCCGGGGGGACACTGAAGCTTTCTTT. J is TRBJ1-1 and V is TRBV5-4; a possible D gene is TRBD1 (5 bases). The V gene lost 5 bases and the J gene lost 3 bases, with 17 bases spanning the gap. The germline V gene has CDR1 SGHNT and CDR2 YYREEE (reference sequence). The CDR3 has 15 residues.